Detailed here is one TCR beta chain. Germline V gene sequence: CDR1 SGHNT, CDR2 YYREEE (reference sequence). The J segment lost 4 bases and the V segment lost 1 base, leaving 4 bases of the junction unmatched. The CDR3 has 14 residues. PCR primers comprised 60 Vbeta and 13 Jbeta primers. Clones were sequenced by immunoSEQ multiplex PCR, and TCRdb holds only the in-frame ones, with some missing. The sample holds more than 85,000 clones, under 85% seen once. The record originates from a study of cytomegalovirus exposure and HLA in healthy donors. The sequence came from a woman in her 50s in good health and CMV-seropositive. The chain joins TRBV5-4 to TRBJ2-5; 7 bases are a match to TRBD1. Sequencing used PBMCs. CDR3 nucleotides: TGTGCCAGCAGCTTGACAGGGGCCGGAGAGACCCAGTACTTC. Translating it yields CASSLTGAGETQYF.